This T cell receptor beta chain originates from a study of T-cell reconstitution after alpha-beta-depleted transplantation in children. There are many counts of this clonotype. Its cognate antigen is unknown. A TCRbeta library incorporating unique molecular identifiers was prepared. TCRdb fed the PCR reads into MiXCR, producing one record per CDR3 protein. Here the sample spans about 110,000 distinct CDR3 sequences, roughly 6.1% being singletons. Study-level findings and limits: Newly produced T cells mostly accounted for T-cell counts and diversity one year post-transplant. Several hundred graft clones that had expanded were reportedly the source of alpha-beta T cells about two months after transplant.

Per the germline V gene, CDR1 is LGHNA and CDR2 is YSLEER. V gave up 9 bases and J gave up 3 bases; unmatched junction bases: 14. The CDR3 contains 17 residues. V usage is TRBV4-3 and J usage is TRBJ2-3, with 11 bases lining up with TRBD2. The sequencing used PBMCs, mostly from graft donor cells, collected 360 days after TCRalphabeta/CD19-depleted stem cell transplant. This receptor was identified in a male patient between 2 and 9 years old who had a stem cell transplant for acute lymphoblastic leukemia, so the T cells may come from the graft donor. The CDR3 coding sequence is TGCGCCAGGGGCAAGAATAGCGGGGGGGCCTGGACAGATACGCAGTATTTT. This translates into CARGKNSGGAWTDTQYF.